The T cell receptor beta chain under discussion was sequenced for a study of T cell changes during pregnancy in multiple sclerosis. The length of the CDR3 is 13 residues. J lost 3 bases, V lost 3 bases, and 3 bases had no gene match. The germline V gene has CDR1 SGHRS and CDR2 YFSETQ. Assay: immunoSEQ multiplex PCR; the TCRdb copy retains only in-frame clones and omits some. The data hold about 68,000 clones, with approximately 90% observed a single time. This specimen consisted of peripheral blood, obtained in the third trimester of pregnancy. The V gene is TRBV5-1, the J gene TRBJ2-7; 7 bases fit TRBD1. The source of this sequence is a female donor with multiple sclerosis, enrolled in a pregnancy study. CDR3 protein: CASSSRDSYEQYF. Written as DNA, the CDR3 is TGCGCCAGCAGCTCCCGGGACAGCTACGAGCAGTACTTC.